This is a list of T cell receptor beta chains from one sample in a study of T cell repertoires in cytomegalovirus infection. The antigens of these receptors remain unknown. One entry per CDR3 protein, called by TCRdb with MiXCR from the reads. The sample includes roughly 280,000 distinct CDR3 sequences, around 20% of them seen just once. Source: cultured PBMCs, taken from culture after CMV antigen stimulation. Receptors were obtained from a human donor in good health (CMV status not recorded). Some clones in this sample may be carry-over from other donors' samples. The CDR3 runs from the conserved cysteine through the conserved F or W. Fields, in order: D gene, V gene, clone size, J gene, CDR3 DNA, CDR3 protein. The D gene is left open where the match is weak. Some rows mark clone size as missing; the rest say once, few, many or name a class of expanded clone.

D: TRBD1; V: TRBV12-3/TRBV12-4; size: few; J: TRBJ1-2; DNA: TGTGCCAGCAGAAACAGGGGTGGCTACACCTTC; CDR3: CASRNRGGYTF
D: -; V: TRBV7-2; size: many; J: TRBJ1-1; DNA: TGTGCCAGCAGCGGCTGGGGCAGTCCCACTGAAGCTTTCTTT; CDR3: CASSGWGSPTEAFF
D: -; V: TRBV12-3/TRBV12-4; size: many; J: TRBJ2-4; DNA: TGTGCCAGCAGTTTACTAGGGTATTCGGCCAAAAACATTCAGTACTTC; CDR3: CASSLLGYSAKNIQYF
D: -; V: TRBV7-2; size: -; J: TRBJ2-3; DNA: TGTGCCAGCAGCTTTGCTTCGAGCGTCGGCACAGATACGCAGTATTTT; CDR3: CASSFASSVGTDTQYF
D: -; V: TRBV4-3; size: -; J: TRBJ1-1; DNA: TGCGCCAGCAGCCAAGAATTGGTGGTCACTGAAGCTTTCTTT; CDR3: CASSQELVVTEAFF
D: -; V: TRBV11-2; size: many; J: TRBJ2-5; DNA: TGTGCCAGCAGCTTAGGCCCGGACGCCAAGCCGACCCAGTACTTC; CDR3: CASSLGPDAKPTQYF
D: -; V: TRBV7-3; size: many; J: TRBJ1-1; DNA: TGTGCCAGCAGCGAGAGTTTGAACACTGAAGCTTTCTTT; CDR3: CASSESLNTEAFF
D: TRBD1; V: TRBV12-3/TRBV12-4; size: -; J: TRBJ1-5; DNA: TGTGCCAGCACCAAGGGACAGGGCAATCAGCCCCAGCATTTT; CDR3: CASTKGQGNQPQHF
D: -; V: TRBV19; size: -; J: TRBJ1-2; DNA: TGTGCCAGTAGTATTTCCAGGGGCAGGGGATCGGACTATGGCTACACCTTC; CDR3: CASSISRGRGSDYGYTF
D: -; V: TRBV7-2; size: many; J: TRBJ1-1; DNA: TGTGCCAGCAGCTTCAGGGAGATTAACACTGAAGCTTTCTTT; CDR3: CASSFREINTEAFF
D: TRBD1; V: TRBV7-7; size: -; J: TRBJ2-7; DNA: TGTGCCAGCAGCTTAGATCAACAGGGGAAGCAGTACTTC; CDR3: CASSLDQQGKQYF
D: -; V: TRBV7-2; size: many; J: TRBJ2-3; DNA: TGTGCCAGCAGACGGGATGCAGATACGCAGTATTTT; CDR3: CASRRDADTQYF
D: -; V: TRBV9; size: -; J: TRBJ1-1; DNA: TGTGCCAGCAGCGTAGATCTAGGGGTGAACACTGAAGCTTTCTTT; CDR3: CASSVDLGVNTEAFF
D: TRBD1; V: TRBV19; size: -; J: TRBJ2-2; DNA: TGTGCCAGTAGTATTTTAGGCGGACAGGGCCCCGGGGAGCTGTTTTTT; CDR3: CASSILGGQGPGELFF
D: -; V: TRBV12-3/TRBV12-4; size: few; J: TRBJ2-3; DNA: TGTGCCAGCAGTTTATTCGTGGGGGAGCAGTATTTT; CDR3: CASSLFVGEQYF
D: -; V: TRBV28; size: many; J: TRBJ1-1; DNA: TGTGCCAGCAGTCCCTCGGGAGGCACTGAAGCTTTCTTT; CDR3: CASSPSGGTEAFF
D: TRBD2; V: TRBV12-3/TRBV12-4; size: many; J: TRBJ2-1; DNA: TGTGCCAGCAGTTTAGGTCAGGGTCTAGCGGCGGCTGACAATGAGCAGTTCTTC; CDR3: CASSLGQGLAAADNEQFF
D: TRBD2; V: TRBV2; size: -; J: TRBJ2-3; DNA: TGTGCCAGCAGTGCGACTAGCGGGAGACGAATAGATACGCAGTATTTT; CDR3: CASSATSGRRIDTQYF
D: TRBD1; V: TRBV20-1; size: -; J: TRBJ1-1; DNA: TGCAGTGCCCTTAAGGGACAGGGCATTCTGTGGGACACTGAAGCTTTCTTT; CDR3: CSALKGQGILWDTEAFF
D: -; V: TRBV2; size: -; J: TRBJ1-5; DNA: TGTGCCAGCAGTGAAGAGGCGGAGTGGCAGCCCCAGCATTTT; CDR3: CASSEEAEWQPQHF
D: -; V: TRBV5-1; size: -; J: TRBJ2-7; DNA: TGCGCCAGCAGCTTGGGTGTGACGGTTCGGTCCCTCGAGCAGTACTTC; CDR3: CASSLGVTVRSLEQYF
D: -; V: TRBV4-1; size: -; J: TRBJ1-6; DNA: TGTGCCAGCAGCCAAGATAGAGGCAGATTAAATTCACCCCTCCACTTT; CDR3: CASSQDRGRLNSPLHF
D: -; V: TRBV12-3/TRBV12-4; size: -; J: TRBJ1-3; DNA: TGTGCCAGCAGACAGAACTCTGGAAACACCATATATTTT; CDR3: CASRQNSGNTIYF
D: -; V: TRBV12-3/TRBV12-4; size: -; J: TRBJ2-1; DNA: TGTGCCAGCAGTCGACCCCCCAATGAGCAGTTCTTC; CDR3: CASSRPPNEQFF
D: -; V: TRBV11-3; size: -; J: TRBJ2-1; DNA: TGTGCCAGCAGCAACGACGGGCTCCCCCCTGAGCAGTTCTTC; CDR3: CASSNDGLPPEQFF
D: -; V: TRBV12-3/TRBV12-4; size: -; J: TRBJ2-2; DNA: TGTGCCAGCACCCCCGTCCCCATGCTGGGAGGGGAGCTGTTTTTT; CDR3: CASTPVPMLGGELFF
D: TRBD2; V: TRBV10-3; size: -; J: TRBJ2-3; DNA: TGTGCCATCAGTGAGGGGACTAGCGGATTCACAGATACGCAGTATTTT; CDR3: CAISEGTSGFTDTQYF
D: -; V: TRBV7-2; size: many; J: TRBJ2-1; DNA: TGTGCCAGCAGCTTAGTTACGACCCTTGATATACGTAGTGAGCAGTTCTTC; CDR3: CASSLVTTLDIRSEQFF
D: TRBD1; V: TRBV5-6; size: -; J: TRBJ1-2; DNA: TGTGCCAGCAGCTCAACCGGACAGGGGAACTATGGCTACACCTTC; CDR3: CASSSTGQGNYGYTF
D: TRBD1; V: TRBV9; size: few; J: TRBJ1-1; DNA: TGTGCCAGCAGCGTCCTCACAGGGGGTGGCACTGAAGCTTTCTTT; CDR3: CASSVLTGGGTEAFF
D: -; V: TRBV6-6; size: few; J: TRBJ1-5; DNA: TGTGCCAGCAGTTACGAATCCGCACTTTTGACTCAGCCCCAGCATTTT; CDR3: CASSYESALLTQPQHF
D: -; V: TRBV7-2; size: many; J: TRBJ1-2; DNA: TGTGCCAGCAGCTTAGGTCCCTCGGGGGGCGGCTATGGCTACACCTTC; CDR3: CASSLGPSGGGYGYTF
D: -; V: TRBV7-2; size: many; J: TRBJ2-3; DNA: TGTGCCAGCAGCCCCAATAGGGCAGATACGCAGTATTTT; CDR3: CASSPNRADTQYF
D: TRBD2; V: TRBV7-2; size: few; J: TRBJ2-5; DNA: TGTGCCAGCAGCATACAAAGCGGGGAAGAGACCCAGTACTTC; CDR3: CASSIQSGEETQYF
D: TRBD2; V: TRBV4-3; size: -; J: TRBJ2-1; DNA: TGCGCCAGCAGCCAAGGGGGAGGGCGGAATGGGGATGAGCAGTTCTTC; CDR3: CASSQGGGRNGDEQFF
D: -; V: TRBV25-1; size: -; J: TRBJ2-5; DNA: TGTGCCAGCAGTGAATTGGAGCGGCGGGATCTAGAGACCCAGTACTTC; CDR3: CASSELERRDLETQYF
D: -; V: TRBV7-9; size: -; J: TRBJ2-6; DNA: TGTGCCAGCGCCGATTCTGGGGCCAACGTCCTGACTTTC; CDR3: CASADSGANVLTF
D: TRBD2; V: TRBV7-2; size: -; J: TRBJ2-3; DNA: TGTGCCAGCAGCTTGAGACTAGCGGACACAGATACGCAGTATTTT; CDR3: CASSLRLADTDTQYF
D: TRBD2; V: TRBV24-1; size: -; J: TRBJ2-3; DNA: TGTGCCACCAGTGATCCCGGACTAGCGGGTAGCACAGATACGCAGTATTTT; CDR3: CATSDPGLAGSTDTQYF
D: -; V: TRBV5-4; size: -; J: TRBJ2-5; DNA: TGTGCCAGCAGCTTTTCGGGGGTGGAGACCCAGTACTTC; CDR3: CASSFSGVETQYF